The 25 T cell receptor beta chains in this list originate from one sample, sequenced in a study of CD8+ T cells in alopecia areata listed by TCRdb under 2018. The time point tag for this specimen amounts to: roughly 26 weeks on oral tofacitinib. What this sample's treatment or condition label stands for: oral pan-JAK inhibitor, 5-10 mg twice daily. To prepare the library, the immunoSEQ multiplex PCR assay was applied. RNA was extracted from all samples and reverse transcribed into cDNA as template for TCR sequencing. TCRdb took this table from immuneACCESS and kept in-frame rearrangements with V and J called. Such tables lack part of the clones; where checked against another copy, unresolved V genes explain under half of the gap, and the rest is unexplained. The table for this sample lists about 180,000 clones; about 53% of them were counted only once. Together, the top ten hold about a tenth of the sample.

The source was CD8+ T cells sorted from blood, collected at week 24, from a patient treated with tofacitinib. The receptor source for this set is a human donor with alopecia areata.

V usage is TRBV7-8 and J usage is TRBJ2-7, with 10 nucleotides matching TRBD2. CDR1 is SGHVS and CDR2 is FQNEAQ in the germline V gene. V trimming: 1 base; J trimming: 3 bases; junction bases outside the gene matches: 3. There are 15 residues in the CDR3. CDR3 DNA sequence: TGTGCCAGCAGCTTAGGTCTAGCGGGGGACTACGAGCAGTACTTC. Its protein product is CASSLGLAGDYEQYF.

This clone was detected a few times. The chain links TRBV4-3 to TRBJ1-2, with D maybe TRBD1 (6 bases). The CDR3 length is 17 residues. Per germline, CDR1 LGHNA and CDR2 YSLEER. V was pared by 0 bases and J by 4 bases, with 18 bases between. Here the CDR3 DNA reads TGCGCCAGCAGCCAAGATATTCAGGGGTCTTTCCTCTATGGCTACACCTTC. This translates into CASSQDIQGSFLYGYTF.

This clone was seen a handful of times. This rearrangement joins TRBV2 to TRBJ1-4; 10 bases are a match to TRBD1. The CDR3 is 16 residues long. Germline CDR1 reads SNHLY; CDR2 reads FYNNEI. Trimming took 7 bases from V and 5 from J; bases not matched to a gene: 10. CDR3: CASTDRGPPANEKLFF. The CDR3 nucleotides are TGTGCCAGCACCGACAGGGGGCCGCCAGCGAATGAAAAACTGTTTTTT.

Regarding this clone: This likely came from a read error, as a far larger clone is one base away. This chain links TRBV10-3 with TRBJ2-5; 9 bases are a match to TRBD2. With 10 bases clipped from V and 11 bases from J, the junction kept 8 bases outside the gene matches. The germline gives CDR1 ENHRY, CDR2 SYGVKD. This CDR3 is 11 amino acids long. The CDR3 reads CASGGGGWQYF. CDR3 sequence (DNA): TGTGCCAGCGGCGGGGGGGGGTGGCAGTACTTC.

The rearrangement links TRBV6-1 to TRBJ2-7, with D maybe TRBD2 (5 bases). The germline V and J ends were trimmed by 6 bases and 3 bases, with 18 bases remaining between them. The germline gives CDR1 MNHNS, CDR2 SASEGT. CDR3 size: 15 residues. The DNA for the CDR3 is TGTGCCAGCAGCCCCCCGAGGGCCGCCGACTACGAGCAGTACTTC. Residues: CASSPPRAADYEQYF.

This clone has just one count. CDR3 sequence reads: CASSPIQGPSSYEQYF. CDR3 DNA sequence: TGTGCCAGCAGTCCTATCCAGGGGCCCAGCTCCTACGAGCAGTACTTC. The chain combines TRBV27 with TRBJ2-7, with D possibly being TRBD1 (6 bases). This CDR3 has 16 residues. CDR1 MNHEY and CDR2 SMNVEV come from the germline V gene (reference sequence). Trimming removed 5 bases at V and 0 bases at J, with 17 bases between.

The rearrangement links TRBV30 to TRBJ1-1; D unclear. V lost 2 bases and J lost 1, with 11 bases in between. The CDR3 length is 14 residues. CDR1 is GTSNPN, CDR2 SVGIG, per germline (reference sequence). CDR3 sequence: CAWSLGGANTEAFF. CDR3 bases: TGTGCCTGGAGTCTTGGAGGCGCGAACACTGAAGCTTTCTTT.

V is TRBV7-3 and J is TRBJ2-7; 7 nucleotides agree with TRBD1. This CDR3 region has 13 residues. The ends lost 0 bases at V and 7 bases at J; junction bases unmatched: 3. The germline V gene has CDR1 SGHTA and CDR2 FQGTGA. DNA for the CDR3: TGTGCCAGCAGCTTAACACAGGGGAGAGAGCAGTACTTC. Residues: CASSLTQGREQYF.

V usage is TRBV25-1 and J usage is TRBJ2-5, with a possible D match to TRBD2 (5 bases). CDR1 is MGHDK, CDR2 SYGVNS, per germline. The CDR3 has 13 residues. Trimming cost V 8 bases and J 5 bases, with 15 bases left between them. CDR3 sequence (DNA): TGTGCCAGCGCCGGGGTCGCATCGGAGACCCAGTACTTC. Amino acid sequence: CASAGVASETQYF. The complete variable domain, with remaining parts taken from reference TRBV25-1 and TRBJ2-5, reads EADIYQTPRYLVIGTGKKITLECSQTMGHDKMYWYQQDPGMELHLIHYSYGVNSTEKGDLSSESTVSRIRTEHFPLTLESARPSHTSQYLCASAGVASETQYFGPGTRLLVL.

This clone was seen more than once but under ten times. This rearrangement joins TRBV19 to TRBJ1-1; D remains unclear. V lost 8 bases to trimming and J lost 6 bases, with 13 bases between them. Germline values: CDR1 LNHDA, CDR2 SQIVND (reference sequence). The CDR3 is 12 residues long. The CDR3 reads CASSTRRSEAFF. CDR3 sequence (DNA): TGTGCCAGTTCGACTCGGAGGTCTGAAGCTTTCTTT. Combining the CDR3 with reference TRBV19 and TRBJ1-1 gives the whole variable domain DGGITQSPKYLFRKEGQNVTLSCEQNLNHDAMYWYRQDPGQGLRLIYYSQIVNDFQKGDIAEGYSVSREKKESFPLTVTSAQKNPTAFYLCASSTRRSEAFFGQGTRLTVV.

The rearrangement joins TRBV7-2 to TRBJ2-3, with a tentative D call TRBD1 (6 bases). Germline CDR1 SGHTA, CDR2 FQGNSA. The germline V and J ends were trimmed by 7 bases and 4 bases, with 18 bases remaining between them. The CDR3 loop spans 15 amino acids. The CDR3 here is CASNQPQGSADTQYF. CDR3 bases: TGTGCCAGCAACCAACCACAGGGCTCCGCAGATACGCAGTATTTT.

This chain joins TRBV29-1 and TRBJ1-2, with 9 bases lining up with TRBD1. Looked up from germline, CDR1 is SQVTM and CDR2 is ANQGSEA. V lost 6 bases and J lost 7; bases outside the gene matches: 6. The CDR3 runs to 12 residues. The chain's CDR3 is CSVWTGETGYTF. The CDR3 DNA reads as TGCAGCGTCTGGACAGGGGAAACTGGCTACACCTTC.

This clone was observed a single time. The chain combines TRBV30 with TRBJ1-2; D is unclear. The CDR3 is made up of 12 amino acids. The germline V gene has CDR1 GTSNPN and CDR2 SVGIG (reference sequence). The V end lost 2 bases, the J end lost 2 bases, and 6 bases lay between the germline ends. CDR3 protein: CAWSTENYGYTF. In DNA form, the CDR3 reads TGTGCCTGGAGTACAGAGAACTATGGCTACACCTTC.

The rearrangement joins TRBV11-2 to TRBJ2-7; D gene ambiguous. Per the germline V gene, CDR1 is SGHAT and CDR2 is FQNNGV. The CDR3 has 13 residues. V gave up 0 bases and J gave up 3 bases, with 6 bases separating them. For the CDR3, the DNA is TGTGCCAGCAGCTTAGAGGTGGGCTACGAGCAGTACTTC. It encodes CASSLEVGYEQYF.

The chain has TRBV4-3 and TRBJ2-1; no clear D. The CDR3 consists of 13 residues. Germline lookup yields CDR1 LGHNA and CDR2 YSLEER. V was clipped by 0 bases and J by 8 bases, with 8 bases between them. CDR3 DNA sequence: TGCGCCAGCAGCCAAGATCTCGAGGATGAGCAGTTCTTC. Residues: CASSQDLEDEQFF.

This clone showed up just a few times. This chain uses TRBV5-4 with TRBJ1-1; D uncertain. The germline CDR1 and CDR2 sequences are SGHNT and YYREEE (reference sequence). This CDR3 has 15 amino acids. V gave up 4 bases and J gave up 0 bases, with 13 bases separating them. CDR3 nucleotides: TGTGCCAGCAGCGAGGACGGCCCACTGAACACTGAAGCTTTCTTT. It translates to CASSEDGPLNTEAFF.

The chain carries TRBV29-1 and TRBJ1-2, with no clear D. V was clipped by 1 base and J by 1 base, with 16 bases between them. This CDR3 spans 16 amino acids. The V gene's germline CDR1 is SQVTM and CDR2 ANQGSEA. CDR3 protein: CSVEGIEGSLNYGYTF. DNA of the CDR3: TGCAGCGTTGAAGGTATAGAGGGAAGCCTTAACTATGGCTACACCTTC.

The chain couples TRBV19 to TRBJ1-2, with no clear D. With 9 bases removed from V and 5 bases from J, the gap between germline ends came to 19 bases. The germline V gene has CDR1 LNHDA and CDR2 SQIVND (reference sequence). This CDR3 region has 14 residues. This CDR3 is CASTRGLELYGYTF. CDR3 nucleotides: TGTGCCAGCACCCGAGGACTGGAGCTGTATGGCTACACCTTC.

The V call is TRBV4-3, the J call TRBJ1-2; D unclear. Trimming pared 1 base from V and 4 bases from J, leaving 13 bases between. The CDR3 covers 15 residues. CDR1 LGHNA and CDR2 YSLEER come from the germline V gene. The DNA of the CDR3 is TGCGCCAGCAGCCAAGGCTTCGACCGGATCTATGGCTACACCTTC. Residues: CASSQGFDRIYGYTF.

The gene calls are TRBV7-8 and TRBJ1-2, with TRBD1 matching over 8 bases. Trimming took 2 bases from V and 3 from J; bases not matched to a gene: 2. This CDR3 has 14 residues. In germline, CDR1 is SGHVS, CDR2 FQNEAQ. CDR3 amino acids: CASSLMDRDYGYTF. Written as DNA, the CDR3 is TGTGCCAGCAGCTTAATGGACAGGGACTATGGCTACACCTTC. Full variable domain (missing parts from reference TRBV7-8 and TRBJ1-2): GAGVSQSPRYKVAKRGQDVALRCDPISGHVSLFWYQQALGQGPEFLTYFQNEAQLDKSGLPSDRFFAERPEGSVSTLKIQRTQQEDSAVYLCASSLMDRDYGYTFGSGTRLTVV.

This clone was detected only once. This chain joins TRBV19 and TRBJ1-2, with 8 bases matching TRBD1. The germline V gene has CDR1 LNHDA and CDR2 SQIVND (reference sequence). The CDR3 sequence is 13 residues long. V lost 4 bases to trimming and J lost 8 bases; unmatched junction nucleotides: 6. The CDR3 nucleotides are TGTGCCAGTAGTACCGGACAGGGCGTGGGCTACACCTTC. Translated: CASSTGQGVGYTF. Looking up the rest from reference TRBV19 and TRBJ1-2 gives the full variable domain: DGGITQSPKYLFRKEGQNVTLSCEQNLNHDAMYWYRQDPGQGLRLIYYSQIVNDFQKGDIAEGYSVSREKKESFPLTVTSAQKNPTAFYLCASSTGQGVGYTFGSGTRLTVV.

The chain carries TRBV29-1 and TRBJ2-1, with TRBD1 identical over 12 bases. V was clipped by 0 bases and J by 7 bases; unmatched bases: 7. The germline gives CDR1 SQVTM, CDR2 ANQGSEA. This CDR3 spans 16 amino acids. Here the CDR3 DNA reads TGCAGCGTTGAAGATTGGGGACAGGGGGCGAGAAATGAGCAGTTCTTC. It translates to CSVEDWGQGARNEQFF.

As DNA, the CDR3 is TGTGCCTGGAAATCCGGGACAGGTGGCTCTGGGGCCAACGTCCTGACTTTC. It is translated as CAWKSGTGGSGANVLTF. The chain joins TRBV30 to TRBJ2-6; TRBD1 agrees at 8 bases. Trimming removed 4 bases from V and 0 bases from J; junction bases left unmatched: 8. Germline V gene sequence: CDR1 GTSNPN, CDR2 SVGIG (reference sequence). The CDR3 covers 17 residues. The full variable domain, with the rest looked up from reference TRBV30 and TRBJ2-6, is SQTIHQWPATLVQPVGSPLSLECTVEGTSNPNLYWYRQAAGRGLQLLFYSVGIGQISSEVPQNLSASRPQDRQFILSSKKLLLSDSGFYLCAWKSGTGGSGANVLTFGAGSRLTVL.

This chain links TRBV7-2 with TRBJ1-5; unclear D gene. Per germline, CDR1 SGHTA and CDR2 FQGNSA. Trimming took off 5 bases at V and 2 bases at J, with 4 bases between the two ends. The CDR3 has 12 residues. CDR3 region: CASSVGNQPQHF. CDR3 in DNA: TGTGCCAGCAGCGTTGGCAATCAGCCCCAGCATTTT.

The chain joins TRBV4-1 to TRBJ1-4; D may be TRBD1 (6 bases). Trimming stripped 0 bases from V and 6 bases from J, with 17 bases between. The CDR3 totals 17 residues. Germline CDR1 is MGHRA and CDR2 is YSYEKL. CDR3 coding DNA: TGCGCCAGCAGCCAAGAGTCGCCGGGGGGGGCTGATGAAAAACTGTTTTTT. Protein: CASSQESPGGADEKLFF.